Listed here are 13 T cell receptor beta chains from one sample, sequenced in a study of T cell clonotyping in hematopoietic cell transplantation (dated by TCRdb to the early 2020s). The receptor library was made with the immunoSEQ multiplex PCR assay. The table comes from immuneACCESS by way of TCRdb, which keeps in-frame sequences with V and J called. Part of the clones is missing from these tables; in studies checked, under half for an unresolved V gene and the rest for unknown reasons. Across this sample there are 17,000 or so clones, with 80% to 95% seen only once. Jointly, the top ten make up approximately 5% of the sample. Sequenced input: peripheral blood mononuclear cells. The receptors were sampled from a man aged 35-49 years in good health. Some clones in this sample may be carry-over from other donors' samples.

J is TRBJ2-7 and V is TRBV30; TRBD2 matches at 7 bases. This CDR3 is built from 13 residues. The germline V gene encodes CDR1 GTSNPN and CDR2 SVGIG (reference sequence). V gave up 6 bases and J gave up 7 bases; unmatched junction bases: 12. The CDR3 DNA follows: TGTGCCTGTGTCCTAGTCGGGGAGGGGGAGCAGTACTTC. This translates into CACVLVGEGEQYF.

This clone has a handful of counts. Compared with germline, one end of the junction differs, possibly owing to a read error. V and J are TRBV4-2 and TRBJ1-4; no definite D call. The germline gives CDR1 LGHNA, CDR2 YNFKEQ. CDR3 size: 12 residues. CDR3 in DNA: TGTGCCAGCACCCAAGGTGGTGGGAAACTGTTTTTT. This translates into CASTQGGGKLFF.

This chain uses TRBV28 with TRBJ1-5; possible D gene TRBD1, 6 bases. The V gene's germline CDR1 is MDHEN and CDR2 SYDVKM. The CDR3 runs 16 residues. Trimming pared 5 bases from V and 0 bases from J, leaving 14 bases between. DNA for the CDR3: TGTGCCAGCAGTGGACAGATTATTTCTAGCAATCAGCCCCAGCATTTT. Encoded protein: CASSGQIISSNQPQHF. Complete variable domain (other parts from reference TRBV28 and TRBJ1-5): DVKVTQSSRYLVKRTGEKVFLECVQDMDHENMFWYRQDPGLGLRLIYFSYDVKMKEKGDIPEGYSVSREKKERFSLILESASTNQTSMYLCASSGQIISSNQPQHFGDGTRLSIL.

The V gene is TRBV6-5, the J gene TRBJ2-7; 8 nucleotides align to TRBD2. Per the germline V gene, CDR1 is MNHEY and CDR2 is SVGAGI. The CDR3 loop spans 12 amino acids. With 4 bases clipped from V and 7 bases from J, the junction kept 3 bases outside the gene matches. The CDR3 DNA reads TGTGCCAGCAGTTCCCGGGGGGGGGAGCAGTACTTC. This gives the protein CASSSRGGEQYF.

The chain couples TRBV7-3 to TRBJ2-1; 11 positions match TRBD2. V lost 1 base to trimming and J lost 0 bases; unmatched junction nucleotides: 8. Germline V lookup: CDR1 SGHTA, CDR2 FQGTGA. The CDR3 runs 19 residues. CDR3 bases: TGTGCCAGCAGCTTAAGCTTAGCGGGGGGGTTTAGCTCCTACAATGAGCAGTTCTTC. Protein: CASSLSLAGGFSSYNEQFF.

This CDR3 is CASSAPATNEKLFF. The DNA for the CDR3 is TGTGCCAGCAGTGCTCCTGCAACTAATGAAAAACTGTTTTTT. This rearrangement joins TRBV2 to TRBJ1-4; D not certain. With 4 bases removed from V and 0 bases from J, the gap between germline ends came to 6 bases. The CDR3 is 14 amino acids. Germline values: CDR1 SNHLY, CDR2 FYNNEI.

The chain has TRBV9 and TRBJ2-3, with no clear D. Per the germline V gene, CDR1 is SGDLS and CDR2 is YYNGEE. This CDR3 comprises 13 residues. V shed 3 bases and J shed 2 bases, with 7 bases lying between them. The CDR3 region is CASSDRYTDTQYF. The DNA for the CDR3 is TGTGCCAGCAGCGACCGATACACAGATACGCAGTATTTT.

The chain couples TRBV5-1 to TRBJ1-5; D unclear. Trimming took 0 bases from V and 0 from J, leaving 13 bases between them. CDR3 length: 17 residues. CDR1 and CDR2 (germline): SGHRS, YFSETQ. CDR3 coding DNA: TGCGCCAGCAGCTTGGAGCGGCGGAACTATAGCAATCAGCCCCAGCATTTT. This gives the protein CASSLERRNYSNQPQHF.

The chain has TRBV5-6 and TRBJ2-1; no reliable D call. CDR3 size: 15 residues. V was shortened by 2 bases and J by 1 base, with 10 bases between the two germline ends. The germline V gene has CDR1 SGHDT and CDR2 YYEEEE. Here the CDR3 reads CASSLGALSYNEQFF. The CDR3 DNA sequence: TGTGCCAGCAGCTTAGGAGCTCTTTCCTACAATGAGCAGTTCTTC. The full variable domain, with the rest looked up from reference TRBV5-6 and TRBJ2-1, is DAGVTQSPTHLIKTRGQQVTLRCSPKSGHDTVSWYQQALGQGPQFIFQYYEEEERQRGNFPDRFSGHQFPNYSSELNVNALLLGDSALYLCASSLGALSYNEQFFGPGTRLTVL.

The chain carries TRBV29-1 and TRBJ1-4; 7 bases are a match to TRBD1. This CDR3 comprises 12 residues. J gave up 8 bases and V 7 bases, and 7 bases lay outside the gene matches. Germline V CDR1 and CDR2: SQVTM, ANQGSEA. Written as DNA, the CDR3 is TGCAGCGCCCTCCTGGGACAGGAAAAACTGTTTTTT. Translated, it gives CSALLGQEKLFF.

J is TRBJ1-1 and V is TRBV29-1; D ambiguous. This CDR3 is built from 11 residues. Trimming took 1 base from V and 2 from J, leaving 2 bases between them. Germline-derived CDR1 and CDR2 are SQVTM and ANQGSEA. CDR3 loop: CSVEANTEAFF. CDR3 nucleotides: TGCAGCGTTGAAGCCAACACTGAAGCTTTCTTT.

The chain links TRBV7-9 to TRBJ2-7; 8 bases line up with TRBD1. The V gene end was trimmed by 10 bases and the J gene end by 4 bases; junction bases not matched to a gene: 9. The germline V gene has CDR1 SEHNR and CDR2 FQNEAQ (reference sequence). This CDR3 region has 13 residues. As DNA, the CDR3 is TGTGCCACCGGACAGGGAGAGAGGTACGAGCAGTACTTC. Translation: CATGQGERYEQYF.

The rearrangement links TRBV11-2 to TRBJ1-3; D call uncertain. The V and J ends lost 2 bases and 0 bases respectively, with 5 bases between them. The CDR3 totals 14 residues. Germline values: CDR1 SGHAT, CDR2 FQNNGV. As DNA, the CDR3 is TGTGCCAGCAGCTTAATGAGCTCTGGAAACACCATATATTTT. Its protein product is CASSLMSSGNTIYF.